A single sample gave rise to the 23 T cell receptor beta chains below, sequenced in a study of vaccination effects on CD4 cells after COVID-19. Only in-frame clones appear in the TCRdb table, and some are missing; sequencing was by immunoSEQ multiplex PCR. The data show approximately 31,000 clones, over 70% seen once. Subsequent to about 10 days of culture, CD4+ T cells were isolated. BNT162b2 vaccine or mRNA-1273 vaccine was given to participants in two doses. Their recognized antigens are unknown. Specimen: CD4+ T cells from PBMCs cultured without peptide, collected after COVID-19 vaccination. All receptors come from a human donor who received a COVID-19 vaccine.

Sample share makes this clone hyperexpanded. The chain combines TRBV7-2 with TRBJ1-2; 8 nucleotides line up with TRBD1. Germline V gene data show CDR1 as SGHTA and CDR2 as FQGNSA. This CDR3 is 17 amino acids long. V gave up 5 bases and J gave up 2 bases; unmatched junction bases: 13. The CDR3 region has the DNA TGTGCCAGCAGCGGCCCGACAGGGGCCCCACCAAACTATGGCTACACCTTC. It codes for CASSGPTGAPPNYGYTF.

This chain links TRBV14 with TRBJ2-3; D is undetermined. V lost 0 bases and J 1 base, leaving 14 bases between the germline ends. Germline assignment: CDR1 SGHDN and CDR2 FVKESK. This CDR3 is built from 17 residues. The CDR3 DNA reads TGTGCCAGCAGCCAAGATAGGAGAAAGGCGCGCACAGATACGCAGTATTTT. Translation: CASSQDRRKARTDTQYF.

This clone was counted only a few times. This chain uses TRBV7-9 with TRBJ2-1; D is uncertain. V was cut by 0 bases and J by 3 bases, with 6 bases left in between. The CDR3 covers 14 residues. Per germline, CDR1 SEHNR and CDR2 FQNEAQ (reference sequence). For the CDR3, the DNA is TGTGCCAGCAGCTTAGCGGGAATCTACAATGAGCAGTTCTTC. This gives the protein CASSLAGIYNEQFF.

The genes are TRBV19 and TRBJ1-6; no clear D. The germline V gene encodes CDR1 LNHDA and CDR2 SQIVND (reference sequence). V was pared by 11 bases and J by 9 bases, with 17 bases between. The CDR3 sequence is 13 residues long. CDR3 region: CACSRKGSSPLHF. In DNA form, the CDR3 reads TGTGCCTGCTCCAGGAAAGGGAGTTCACCCCTCCACTTT.

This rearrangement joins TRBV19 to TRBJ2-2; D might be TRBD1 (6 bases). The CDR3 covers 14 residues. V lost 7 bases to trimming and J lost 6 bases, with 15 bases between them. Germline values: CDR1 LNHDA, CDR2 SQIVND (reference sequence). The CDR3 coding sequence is TGTGCCAGTATGGGGACACAGGGCGCCGGGGAGCTGTTTTTT. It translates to CASMGTQGAGELFF.

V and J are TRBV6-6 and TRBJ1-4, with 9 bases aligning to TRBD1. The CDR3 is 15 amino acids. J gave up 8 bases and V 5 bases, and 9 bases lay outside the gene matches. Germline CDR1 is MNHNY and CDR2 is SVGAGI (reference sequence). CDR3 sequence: CASSAVGQGKEKLFF. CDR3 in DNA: TGTGCCAGCAGTGCGGTGGGACAGGGCAAAGAAAAACTGTTTTTT.

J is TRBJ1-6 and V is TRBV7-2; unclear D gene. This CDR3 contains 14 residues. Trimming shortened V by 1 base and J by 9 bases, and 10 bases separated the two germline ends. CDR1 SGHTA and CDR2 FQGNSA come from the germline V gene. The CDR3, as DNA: TGTGCCAGCAGCTTAGGGCCCGGCGGTTCACCCCTCCACTTT. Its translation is CASSLGPGGSPLHF. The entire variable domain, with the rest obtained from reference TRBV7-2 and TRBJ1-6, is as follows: GAGVSQSPSNKVTEKGKDVELRCDPISGHTALYWYRQSLGQGLEFLIYFQGNSAPDKSGLPSDRFSAERTGGSVSTLTIQRTQQEDSAVYLCASSLGPGGSPLHFGNGTRLTVT.

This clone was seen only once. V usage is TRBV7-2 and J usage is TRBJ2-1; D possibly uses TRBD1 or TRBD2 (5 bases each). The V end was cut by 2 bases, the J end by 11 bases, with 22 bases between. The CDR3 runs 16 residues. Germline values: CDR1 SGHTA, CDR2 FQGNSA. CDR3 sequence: CASSLKGRYQTGQQFF. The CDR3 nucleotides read TGTGCCAGCAGCTTAAAGGGACGGTACCAAACGGGTCAGCAGTTCTTC.

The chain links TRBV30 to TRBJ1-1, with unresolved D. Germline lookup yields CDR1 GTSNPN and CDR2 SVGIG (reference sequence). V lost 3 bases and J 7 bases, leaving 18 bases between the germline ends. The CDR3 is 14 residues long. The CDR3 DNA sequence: TGTGCCTGGAGAAAACTCAGGCTAGGAGTTGAAGCTTTCTTT. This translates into CAWRKLRLGVEAFF.

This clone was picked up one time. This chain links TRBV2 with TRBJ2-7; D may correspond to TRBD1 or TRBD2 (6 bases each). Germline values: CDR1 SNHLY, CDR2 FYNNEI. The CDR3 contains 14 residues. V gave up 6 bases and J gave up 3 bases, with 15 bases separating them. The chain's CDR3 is CASRGAGGGYEQYF. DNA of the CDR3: TGTGCCAGCAGGGGAGCCGGAGGGGGCTACGAGCAGTACTTC. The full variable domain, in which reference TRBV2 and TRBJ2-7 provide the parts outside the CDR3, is EPEVTQTPSHQVTQMGQEVILRCVPISNHLYFYWYRQILGQKVEFLVSFYNNEISEKSEIFDDQFSVERPDGSNFTLKIRSTKLEDSAMYFCASRGAGGGYEQYFGPGTRLTVT.

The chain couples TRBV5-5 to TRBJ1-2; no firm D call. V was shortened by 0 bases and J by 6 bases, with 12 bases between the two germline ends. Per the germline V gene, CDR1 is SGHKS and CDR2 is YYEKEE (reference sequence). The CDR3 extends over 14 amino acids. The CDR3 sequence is CASSLGGAAHGYTF. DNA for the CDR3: TGTGCCAGCAGCTTGGGGGGAGCCGCCCATGGCTACACCTTC.

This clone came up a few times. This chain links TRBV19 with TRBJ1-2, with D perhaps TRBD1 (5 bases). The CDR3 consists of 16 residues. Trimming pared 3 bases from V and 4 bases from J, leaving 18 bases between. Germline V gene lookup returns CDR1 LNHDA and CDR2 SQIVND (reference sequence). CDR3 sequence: CASSIGKTSGGYGYTF. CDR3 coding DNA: TGTGCCAGTAGTATTGGGAAGACCTCTGGGGGCTATGGCTACACCTTC. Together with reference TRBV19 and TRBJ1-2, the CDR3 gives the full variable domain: DGGITQSPKYLFRKEGQNVTLSCEQNLNHDAMYWYRQDPGQGLRLIYYSQIVNDFQKGDIAEGYSVSREKKESFPLTVTSAQKNPTAFYLCASSIGKTSGGYGYTFGSGTRLTVV.

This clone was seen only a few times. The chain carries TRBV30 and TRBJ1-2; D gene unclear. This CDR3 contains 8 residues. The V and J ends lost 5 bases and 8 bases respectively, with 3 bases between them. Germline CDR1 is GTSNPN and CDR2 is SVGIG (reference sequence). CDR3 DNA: TGTGCCTGGGGAGGCTACACCTTC. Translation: CAWGGYTF.

CDR3 in amino acids: CASRGTGKPYEQYF. The DNA for the CDR3 is TGTGCCAGCAGGGGGACAGGGAAGCCCTACGAGCAGTACTTC. The chain links TRBV14 to TRBJ2-7; 9 bases match TRBD1. Germline loops: CDR1 SGHDN, CDR2 FVKESK. CDR3 size: 14 residues. V lost 6 bases to trimming and J lost 2 bases; unmatched junction nucleotides: 5.

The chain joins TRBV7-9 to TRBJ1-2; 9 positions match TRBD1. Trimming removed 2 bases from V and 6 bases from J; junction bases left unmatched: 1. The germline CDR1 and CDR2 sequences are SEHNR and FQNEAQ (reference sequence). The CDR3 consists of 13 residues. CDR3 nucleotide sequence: TGTGCCAGCAGCTTAACAGGGGGCAATGGCTACACCTTC. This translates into CASSLTGGNGYTF.

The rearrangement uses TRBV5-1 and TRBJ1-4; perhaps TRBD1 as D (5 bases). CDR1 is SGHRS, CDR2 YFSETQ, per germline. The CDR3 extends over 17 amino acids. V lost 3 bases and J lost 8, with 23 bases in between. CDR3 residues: CASSWGSIGGSSEKLFF. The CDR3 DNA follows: TGCGCCAGCAGCTGGGGCAGCATCGGGGGAAGTAGCGAAAAACTGTTTTTT.

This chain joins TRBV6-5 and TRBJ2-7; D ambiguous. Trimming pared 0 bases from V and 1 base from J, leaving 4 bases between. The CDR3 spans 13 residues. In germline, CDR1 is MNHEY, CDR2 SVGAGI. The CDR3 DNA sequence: TGTGCCAGCAGTTACTCGAGGTCCTACGAGCAGTACTTC. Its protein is CASSYSRSYEQYF.

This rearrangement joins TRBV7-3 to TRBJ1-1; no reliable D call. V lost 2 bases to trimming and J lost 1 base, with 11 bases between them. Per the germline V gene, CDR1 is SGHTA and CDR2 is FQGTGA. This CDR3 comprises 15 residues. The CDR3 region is CASSLSTSSNTEAFF. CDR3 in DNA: TGTGCCAGCAGCTTATCTACCAGCTCGAACACTGAAGCTTTCTTT.

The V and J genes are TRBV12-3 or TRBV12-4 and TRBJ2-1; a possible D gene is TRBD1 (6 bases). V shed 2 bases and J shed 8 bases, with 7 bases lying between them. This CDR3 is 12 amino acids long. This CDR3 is CASSLQGYEQFF. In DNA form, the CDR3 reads TGTGCCAGCAGTTTACAGGGGTATGAGCAGTTCTTC.

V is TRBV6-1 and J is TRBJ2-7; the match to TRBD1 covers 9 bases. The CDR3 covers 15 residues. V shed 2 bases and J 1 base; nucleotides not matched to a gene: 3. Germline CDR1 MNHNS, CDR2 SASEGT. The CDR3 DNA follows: TGTGCCAGCAGTGAAATGGGGACAGGGTCCTACGAGCAGTACTTC. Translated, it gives CASSEMGTGSYEQYF.

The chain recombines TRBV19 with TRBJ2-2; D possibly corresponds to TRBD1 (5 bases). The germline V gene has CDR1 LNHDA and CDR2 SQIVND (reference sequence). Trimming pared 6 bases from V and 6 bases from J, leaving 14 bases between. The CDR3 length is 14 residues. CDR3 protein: CASRLGHRPGELFF. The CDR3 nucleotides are TGTGCCAGTAGACTCGGACACAGACCCGGGGAGCTGTTTTTT.

The CDR3 loop is CASSDMGRSGNTIYF. CDR3 in DNA: TGTGCCAGCAGTGATATGGGAAGGTCTGGAAACACCATATATTTT. The gene calls are TRBV6-1 and TRBJ1-3; D ambiguous. V gave up 3 bases and J gave up 1 base, with 10 bases separating them. The CDR3 loop spans 15 amino acids. CDR1 MNHNS and CDR2 SASEGT come from the germline V gene.

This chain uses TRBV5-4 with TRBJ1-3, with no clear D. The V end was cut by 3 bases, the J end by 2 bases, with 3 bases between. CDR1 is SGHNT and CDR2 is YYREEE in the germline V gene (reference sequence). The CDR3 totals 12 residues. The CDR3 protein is CASSSTGNTIYF. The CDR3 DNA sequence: TGTGCCAGCAGCTCAACTGGAAACACCATATATTTT.